The 6 T cell receptor beta chains presented below share a single source sample, sequenced in a study of T cell responses to AZD1222 COVID-19 vaccine. Produced via immunoSEQ multiplex PCR; TCRdb's table is partial and in-frame only. The sample holds roughly 190,000 clones, approximately 91% seen once. The source material was peripheral blood, sampled on day 0 of AZD1222 vaccination. The source is an adult in good health.

This sequence joins TRBV28 and TRBJ1-1; possible D gene TRBD1, 6 bases. The germline gives CDR1 MDHEN, CDR2 SYDVKM. This CDR3 region has 16 residues. The V end lost 5 bases, the J end lost 0 bases, and 16 bases lay between the germline ends. The CDR3 here is CASSLGAYVLNTEAFF. The DNA for the CDR3 is TGTGCCAGCAGTCTGGGGGCATACGTCCTGAACACTGAAGCTTTCTTT.

The chain uses TRBV19 and TRBJ2-7; D may be TRBD2 (7 bases). The CDR3 runs to 14 residues. The germline V gene encodes CDR1 LNHDA and CDR2 SQIVND (reference sequence). V lost 3 bases and J lost 4, with 13 bases in between. The CDR3 DNA reads TGTGCCAGTAGTATGGCAGGGGAGGGTTACGAGCAGTACTTC. Protein sequence: CASSMAGEGYEQYF. The full variable domain, with the rest looked up from reference TRBV19 and TRBJ2-7, is DGGITQSPKYLFRKEGQNVTLSCEQNLNHDAMYWYRQDPGQGLRLIYYSQIVNDFQKGDIAEGYSVSREKKESFPLTVTSAQKNPTAFYLCASSMAGEGYEQYFGPGTRLTVT.

This clone was counted a few times. This chain connects TRBV5-1 to TRBJ2-3; D is unclear. The CDR3 runs 14 residues. From germline, CDR1 is SGHRS and CDR2 YFSETQ. V lost 1 base and J lost 2, with 8 bases in between. The CDR3 spells CASSLLSITDTQYF. Here the CDR3 DNA reads TGCGCCAGCAGCTTGCTAAGTATCACAGATACGCAGTATTTT.

V is TRBV6-1 and J is TRBJ1-3, with D maybe TRBD1 (5 bases). The V end lost 0 bases, the J end lost 7 bases, and 10 bases lay between the germline ends. The CDR3 length is 14 residues. The germline V gene encodes CDR1 MNHNS and CDR2 SASEGT. The CDR3 sequence: CASSEALQANTIYF. In DNA form, the CDR3 reads TGTGCCAGCAGTGAAGCGCTACAGGCGAACACCATATATTTT.

CDR3 sequence reads: CASSPLPTSVYTGELFF. CDR3 sequence (DNA): TGCGCCAGCAGCCCCCTTCCCACTAGCGTTTACACCGGGGAGCTGTTTTTT. This rearrangement joins TRBV4-1 to TRBJ2-2; 7 nucleotides align to TRBD2. Germline V lookup: CDR1 MGHRA, CDR2 YSYEKL. Germline trimming cut 4 bases from V and 3 bases from J; bases unmatched to any gene: 11. CDR3 length: 17 residues.

CDR3 nucleotide sequence: TGTGCCACCAGCAGAGATCTGTCTGGGGCCAGGGGGCATGAAAAACTGTTTTTT. This encodes CATSRDLSGARGHEKLFF. The V and J genes are TRBV15 and TRBJ1-4, with 8 bases aligning to TRBD1. Trimming at V came to 0 bases and at J to 6 bases, leaving 12 bases not matched to a gene. This CDR3 is built from 18 residues. The germline CDR1 and CDR2 sequences are LNHNV and YYDKDF (reference sequence).